The clone carrying this TCR beta chain was observed a few times. This sample was taken from a study of blood T cell repertoires in COVID-19. Looking at the study overall: The analysed material was cDNA or gDNA that came from T cells, B-cell-depleted T cells, or PBMCs.

Self-reported history from a screening survey and questionnaire set each donor's cohort. Produced via immunoSEQ multiplex PCR; TCRdb's table is partial and in-frame only. The sample has 200,000 to 250,000 clones; under 90% are singletons. This clonotype was obtained from an older woman who had recovered from COVID-19. The source material was PBMCs or T cells enriched from blood (not recorded which).

The CDR3 here is CASSFNRGGNEKLFF. DNA of the CDR3: TGTGCCAGCAGCTTTAACAGGGGGGGTAATGAAAAACTGTTTTTT. The gene calls are TRBV11-2 and TRBJ1-4, with TRBD1 matching 8 bases. The CDR3 consists of 15 residues. CDR1 is SGHAT, CDR2 FQNNGV, per germline. Losses at the gene ends were 3 bases for V and 4 bases for J; bases not matched to a gene: 4. The full variable domain, with the rest looked up from reference TRBV11-2 and TRBJ1-4, is EAGVAQSPRYKIIEKRQSVAFWCNPISGHATLYWYQQILGQGPKLLIQFQNNGVVDDSQLPKDRFSAERLKGVDSTLKIQPAKLEDSAVYLCASSFNRGGNEKLFFGSGTQLSVL.